This passage covers 19 T cell receptor beta chains from one sample sequenced in a study of T cell responses to AZD1222 COVID-19 vaccine (dated by TCRdb to about 2021). Libraries were prepared through the immunoSEQ multiplex PCR assay. This is the immuneACCESS table as TCRdb keeps it, with only in-frame sequences that have V and J called. A part of the clones is gone; compared with another copy, unresolved V genes explain less than half, and the rest is unexplained. The sample yields hundreds of thousands of clones; roughly 91% were counted once. About 1% of the sample goes to the ten largest clones. This sample's time point label indicates: baseline before first vaccination. The meaning of the sample's treatment or condition label: meningococcal conjugate vaccine given as trial control. Sequenced here: peripheral blood, sampled on day 0 of MenACWY control vaccination. These TCRs come from an adult in good health.

About this clone itself: Other nucleotide sequences in the sample specify the same CDR3. The rearrangement joins TRBV5-6 to TRBJ2-7, with D perhaps matching TRBD1 (5 bases). CDR1 SGHDT and CDR2 YYEEEE come from the germline V gene. The length of the CDR3 is 14 residues. Trimming pared 0 bases from V and 0 bases from J, leaving 7 bases between. CDR3 region: CASSLGQGSYEQYF. The CDR3 DNA follows: TGTGCCAGCAGCTTGGGGCAGGGCTCCTACGAGCAGTACTTC. Combining the CDR3 with reference TRBV5-6 and TRBJ2-7 gives the whole variable domain DAGVTQSPTHLIKTRGQQVTLRCSPKSGHDTVSWYQQALGQGPQFIFQYYEEEERQRGNFPDRFSGHQFPNYSSELNVNALLLGDSALYLCASSLGQGSYEQYFGPGTRLTVT.

The rearrangement links TRBV6-5 to TRBJ1-3; D is uncertain. The CDR3 is made up of 13 amino acids. Germline CDR1 reads MNHEY; CDR2 reads SVGAGI. Trimming took off 6 bases at V and 0 bases at J, with 6 bases between the two ends. The CDR3 loop is CASSIYSGNTIYF. The CDR3 DNA sequence: TGTGCCAGCAGCATCTACTCTGGAAACACCATATATTTT.

This sequence joins TRBV6-4 and TRBJ1-1; D is undetermined. Germline V gene lookup returns CDR1 MRHNA and CDR2 SNTAGT. V was pared by 4 bases and J by 1 base, with 7 bases between. This CDR3 has 13 residues. The CDR3: CASSASSNTEAFF. The DNA of the CDR3 is TGTGCCAGCAGTGCTTCATCGAACACTGAAGCTTTCTTT.

The chain uses TRBV5-1 and TRBJ2-1; 11 bases agree with TRBD2. Losses at the gene ends were 3 bases for V and 10 bases for J; bases not matched to a gene: 9. From germline, CDR1 is SGHRS and CDR2 YFSETQ. CDR3 length: 15 residues. CDR3 coding DNA: TGCGCCAGCAGCTCCCTGCTAGCGGGGGGCGGCGAGCAGTTCTTC. This gives the protein CASSSLLAGGGEQFF.

The V and J genes are TRBV19 and TRBJ1-2, with D possibly matching TRBD1 (5 bases). Trimming left V 10 bases short and J 0 bases short, with 18 bases between. CDR1 is LNHDA, CDR2 SQIVND, per germline (reference sequence). This CDR3 has 15 amino acids. The CDR3 region is CAIRDSSLANYGYTF. CDR3 DNA: TGTGCCATTCGGGACTCTTCCCTGGCTAACTATGGCTACACCTTC.

The chain joins TRBV2 to TRBJ1-2; tentatively, D is TRBD1 (6 bases). This CDR3 comprises 14 residues. Trimming took 6 bases from V and 7 from J, leaving 18 bases between them. Germline lookup yields CDR1 SNHLY and CDR2 FYNNEI. CDR3 bases: TGTGCCAGCAGGAAAGAGGGGGTCAACGGTGGCTACACCTTC. Protein sequence: CASRKEGVNGGYTF.

The chain combines TRBV12-3 or TRBV12-4 with TRBJ1-2; D remains ambiguous. Trimming took off 6 bases at V and 0 bases at J, with 8 bases between the two ends. The CDR3 consists of 13 residues. The CDR3 sequence is CASSGVSNYGYTF. CDR3 DNA: TGTGCCAGCAGCGGAGTTTCTAACTATGGCTACACCTTC.

V gene TRBV4-1 combines with J gene TRBJ1-6; D may be TRBD1 (5 bases). The V gene's germline CDR1 is MGHRA and CDR2 YSYEKL. The CDR3 is made up of 14 amino acids. The V gene lost 4 bases and the J gene lost 10 bases, with 14 bases spanning the gap. The CDR3 here is CASSPFGGNSPLHF. CDR3 in DNA: TGCGCCAGCAGCCCCTTTGGGGGGAACTCACCCCTCCACTTT.

This rearrangement joins TRBV7-9 to TRBJ1-2, with 8 bases aligning to TRBD1. V lost 5 bases, J lost 8 bases, and 4 bases stayed unmatched. This CDR3 region has 12 residues. Per the germline V gene, CDR1 is SEHNR and CDR2 is FQNEAQ (reference sequence). CDR3 sequence (DNA): TGTGCCAGCAGCCCCTGGGACAGGGGCTACACCTTC. This translates into CASSPWDRGYTF.

This chain connects TRBV9 to TRBJ2-3; 8 bases fit TRBD1. CDR1 and CDR2 (germline): SGDLS, YYNGEE. CDR3 length: 15 residues. V was clipped by 4 bases and J by 6 bases; unmatched bases: 10. The CDR3 here is CASSLRQGSTDTQYF. The CDR3 nucleotides read TGTGCCAGCAGCCTCCGACAGGGGTCCACCGATACGCAGTATTTT.

As to this clone: Other DNA sequences in this sample translate to the same CDR3. This chain joins TRBV19 and TRBJ1-2; 10 bases are shared with TRBD1. The CDR3 is 13 amino acids. The germline V gene has CDR1 LNHDA and CDR2 SQIVND (reference sequence). The junction had 3 bases not matched to a gene; V was cut back by 4 bases and J by 7 bases. The CDR3 reads CASSRGQGFGYTF. CDR3 bases: TGTGCCAGTAGTAGGGGACAGGGGTTTGGCTACACCTTC.

The rearrangement links TRBV2 to TRBJ1-1; 7 nucleotides line up with TRBD1. The CDR3 extends over 14 amino acids. V shed 6 bases and J 1 base; nucleotides not matched to a gene: 5. Germline CDR1 SNHLY, CDR2 FYNNEI. CDR3 in DNA: TGTGCCAGCAGAATACAGGGGACGAACACTGAAGCTTTCTTT. This encodes CASRIQGTNTEAFF.

This rearrangement joins TRBV10-3 to TRBJ1-3; D gene uncertain. V gave up 8 bases and J gave up 0 bases, with 14 bases separating them. The CDR3 covers 15 residues. Germline V gene lookup returns CDR1 ENHRY and CDR2 SYGVKD. CDR3 in DNA: TGTGCCATCCTCGACAAGATGGGCTCTGGAAACACCATATATTTT. Its protein is CAILDKMGSGNTIYF.

The chain couples TRBV14 to TRBJ1-1; D unresolved. The CDR3 length is 12 residues. Trimming left V 2 bases short and J 8 bases short, with 9 bases between. Germline CDR1 reads SGHDN; CDR2 reads FVKESK. CDR3 protein: CASSQSYGEAFF. The CDR3, as DNA: TGTGCCAGCAGCCAATCTTATGGAGAAGCTTTCTTT. Full variable domain (remainder filled in from reference TRBV14 and TRBJ1-1): EAGVTQFPSHSVIEKGQTVTLRCDPISGHDNLYWYRRVMGKEIKFLLHFVKESKQDESGMPNNRFLAERTGGTYSTLKVQPAELEDSGVYFCASSQSYGEAFFGQGTRLTVV.

The chain employs TRBV5-5 and TRBJ2-1; TRBD1 matches at 7 bases. The CDR3 consists of 13 residues. CDR1 SGHKS and CDR2 YYEKEE come from the germline V gene (reference sequence). The V and J ends lost 1 base and 7 bases, in that order; junction bases with no gene match: 2. CDR3 nucleotides: TGTGCCAGCAGCTTGAAGGGGGCAAATGAGCAGTTCTTC. It translates to CASSLKGANEQFF. Full variable domain (missing parts from reference TRBV5-5 and TRBJ2-1): DAGVTQSPTHLIKTRGQQVTLRCSPISGHKSVSWYQQVLGQGPQFIFQYYEKEERGRGNFPDRFSARQFPNYSSELNVNALLLGDSALYLCASSLKGANEQFFGPGTRLTVL.

This clone was detected only a few times. DNA for the CDR3: TGTGCCAGCAGACAGACAGGGGCCGGGTACGAGCAGTACTTC. It yields the protein CASRQTGAGYEQYF. The V gene is TRBV6-5, the J gene TRBJ2-7; 8 bases match TRBD1. V gave up 6 bases and J gave up 4 bases; unmatched junction bases: 8. This CDR3 region has 14 residues. The germline V gene has CDR1 MNHEY and CDR2 SVGAGI.

The V gene is TRBV4-2, the J gene TRBJ1-2, with D uncertain. V was clipped by 0 bases and J by 13 bases, with 15 bases between them. Germline V lookup: CDR1 LGHNA, CDR2 YNFKEQ. The CDR3 consists of 13 residues. The CDR3 coding sequence is TGTGCCAGCAGCCAAGATAGTTACGTGCCTTCCACCTTC. Its translation: CASSQDSYVPSTF.

This rearrangement joins TRBV2 to TRBJ2-7, with a weak D call TRBD1 (6 bases). The CDR3 contains 14 residues. The V end lost 5 bases, the J end lost 5 bases, and 16 bases lay between the germline ends. Germline-derived CDR1 and CDR2 are SNHLY and FYNNEI. CDR3 coding DNA: TGTGCCAGCAGTCTCACCCAGACAGGCAACGAGCAGTACTTC. Translation gives CASSLTQTGNEQYF.

The V gene is TRBV4-3, the J gene TRBJ1-2, with D hard to call. CDR3 size: 16 residues. The ends were cut back, 0 bases at V and 5 bases at J, with 16 bases in the middle. Germline V CDR1 and CDR2: LGHNA, YSLEER. This CDR3 is CASSQDKAHSGYGYTF. In DNA form, the CDR3 reads TGCGCCAGCAGCCAAGATAAAGCCCACTCCGGGTATGGCTACACCTTC.